These T cell receptor beta chains were read from a single sample in a study of blood T cell repertoires in COVID-19. Profiled with immunoSEQ multiplex PCR; TCRdb holds only in-frame clones, not every one. Found here are about 190,000 clones, around 85% of them singletons; the top ten hold 1.1%. Material for sequencing was peripheral blood. These receptors all stem from a man aged 25-45 years with acute or convalescent COVID-19. CDR3s include the opening cysteine and the closing phenylalanine or tryptophan. A D gene is named only where the DNA matches it firmly. The size entry is marked missing in some rows and otherwise reads once, few, many or a size class.

CDR3 protein	CDR3 DNA	clone size	D gene	V gene	J gene
CASSQVLATPRYGYTF	TGCGCCAGCAGCCAAGTCTTGGCCACCCCTCGCTATGGCTACACCTTC	-	-	TRBV4-1	TRBJ1-2
CASRGTGGKRNTIYF	TGTGCCAGCAGAGGAACAGGGGGCAAGCGAAACACCATATATTTT	-	TRBD1	TRBV28	TRBJ1-3
CASSLGGQSIQETQYF	TGCGCCAGCAGCTTGGGGGGACAGAGTATACAAGAGACCCAGTACTTC	-	TRBD1	TRBV5-1	TRBJ2-5
CASSPPDRAPNYGYTF	TGTGCCAGCAGTCCCCCGGACAGGGCGCCTAACTATGGCTACACCTTC	-	TRBD1	TRBV28	TRBJ1-2
CASSLVRGRGTEAFF	TGTGCCAGCAGCTTGGTCAGGGGCCGAGGCACTGAAGCTTTCTTT	once	-	TRBV5-8	TRBJ1-1
CASRIGQGPYNEQFF	TGTGCCAGCAGGATTGGACAGGGTCCCTACAATGAGCAGTTCTTC	-	TRBD1	TRBV5-5	TRBJ2-1
CASSPARDRAYEQYF	TGTGCCAGCTCACCCGCCCGGGACAGGGCCTACGAGCAGTACTTC	-	TRBD1	TRBV18	TRBJ2-7
CASSRTGTENTEAFF	TGTGCCAGTTCACGGACCGGGACAGAGAACACTGAAGCTTTCTTT	-	TRBD1	TRBV28	TRBJ1-1
CASSLLLALEGQVLNTIYF	TGTGCCAGCAGTTTATTATTGGCCTTGGAGGGGCAGGTTTTGAACACCATATATTTT	-	-	TRBV28	TRBJ1-3
CASRWAGDEKLFF	TGTGCCAGTAGATGGGCTGGCGATGAAAAACTGTTTTTT	-	-	TRBV2	TRBJ1-4
CASSYGGGAGYEQYF	TGTGCCAGCAGTTACGGCGGTGGGGCAGGCTACGAGCAGTACTTC	-	-	TRBV6-5	TRBJ2-7
CASSLWGLGMNTEAFF	TGTGCCAGCAGTTTATGGGGGCTAGGAATGAACACTGAAGCTTTCTTT	-	-	TRBV28	TRBJ1-1
CATSDSLRGARDTQYF	TGTGCCACCAGTGATTCCCTCCGGGGGGCAAGAGATACGCAGTATTTT	-	-	TRBV24-1	TRBJ2-3
CASSQEPSGRPVVYEQYF	TGTGCCAGCAGCCAAGAGCCCAGCGGGAGGCCCGTAGTCTACGAGCAGTACTTC	few	TRBD2	TRBV3-1/TRBV3-2	TRBJ2-7
CASSLESGAFSRDSPLHF	TGTGCCAGCAGCTTAGAAAGTGGGGCATTTAGTAGGGATTCACCCCTCCACTTT	-	-	TRBV11-2	TRBJ1-6
CASSENGKNIQYF	TGTGCCAGCTCAGAAAACGGCAAAAACATTCAGTACTTC	-	-	TRBV18	TRBJ2-4
CASSQVPAGELFF	TGTGCCAGCAGCCAAGTCCCCGCCGGGGAGCTGTTTTTT	-	-	TRBV14	TRBJ2-2
CASSNRPDPNEQFF	TGTGCCAGCAGCAACAGGCCGGACCCCAATGAGCAGTTCTTC	-	-	TRBV9	TRBJ2-1
CSATEGQGTPYEQYF	TGCAGTGCTACTGAGGGACAGGGAACCCCCTACGAGCAGTACTTC	-	TRBD1	TRBV20-1	TRBJ2-7
CASSLASQGGGYTF	TGTGCCAGCAGCTTAGCTTCGCAGGGTGGGGGCTACACCTTC	-	-	TRBV7-2	TRBJ1-2
CASKRTEASYEQYF	TGTGCCAGCAAGAGGACAGAGGCCTCCTACGAGCAGTACTTC	-	-	TRBV6-5	TRBJ2-7
CASSLGVGAAQETQYF	TGCGCCAGCAGCTTGGGTGTTGGGGCGGCCCAAGAGACCCAGTACTTC	once	-	TRBV5-1	TRBJ2-5
CASRPTSGGPQNEQFF	TGTGCCAGCAGACCCACTAGCGGGGGCCCTCAGAATGAGCAGTTCTTC	-	TRBD2	TRBV3-1/TRBV3-2	TRBJ2-1
CASSIQGSPYNEQFF	TGTGCCAGTAGTATACAGGGGAGTCCCTACAATGAGCAGTTCTTC	few	-	TRBV19	TRBJ2-1
CASSFGQSSPLHF	TGTGCCAGCAGTTTCGGACAGTCTTCACCCCTCCACTTT	once	-	TRBV2	TRBJ1-6
CASSLTGFRRYEKLFF	TGTGCCAGCAGTCTGACGGGGTTTCGGAGGTACGAAAAACTGTTTTTT	-	-	TRBV28	TRBJ1-4
CASMEQAIGYTF	TGTGCCAGCATGGAACAAGCGATCGGCTACACCTTC	-	-	TRBV28	TRBJ1-2
CASSQGTQSSYNSPLHF	TGCGCCAGCAGCCAAGGAACTCAAAGCTCCTATAATTCACCCCTCCACTTT	-	-	TRBV4-1	TRBJ1-6
CASSIDSNQPQHF	TGTGCCAGCAGCATAGACAGTAATCAGCCCCAGCATTTT	-	-	TRBV2	TRBJ1-5
CASSFQLQGWGQYF	TGTGCCAGCAGTTTTCAACTACAGGGCTGGGGCCAGTACTTC	-	-	TRBV6-5	TRBJ2-5
CASSPGGSYGYTF	TGTGCCAGCAGTCCAGGGGGGTCCTATGGCTACACCTTC	-	TRBD1	TRBV5-4	TRBJ1-2
CASSDGPTYEQYF	TGTGCCAGCAGTGATGGGCCAACCTACGAGCAGTACTTC	-	-	TRBV6-1	TRBJ2-7
CASTELDRSSYNSPLHF	TGTGCCAGCACCGAACTCGACAGAAGCTCCTATAATTCACCCCTCCACTTT	once	-	TRBV7-2	TRBJ1-6
CASSHEGRGSLSSYEQYF	TGCGCCAGCAGCCACGAGGGACGGGGGTCCCTTAGCTCCTACGAGCAGTACTTC	-	-	TRBV5-1	TRBJ2-7
CAINRGGISSYEQYF	TGTGCCATCAACCGCGGCGGGATCAGCTCCTACGAGCAGTACTTC	once	-	TRBV10-3	TRBJ2-7
CASSYRPTGATLYEQYF	TGTGCCAGCAGTTATCGTCCTACAGGGGCCACTCTTTACGAGCAGTACTTC	once	TRBD1	TRBV27	TRBJ2-7
CASAPGSAETQYF	TGTGCTAGTGCCCCTGGGAGCGCAGAGACCCAGTACTTC	-	-	TRBV12-5	TRBJ2-5
CASSESRLNTGELFF	TGTGCCAGCAGTGAATCCAGATTGAACACCGGGGAGCTGTTTTTT	-	-	TRBV2	TRBJ2-2
CASSPGEGGSYNEQFF	TGTGCCAGCAGTCCGGGAGAAGGCGGCTCCTACAATGAGCAGTTCTTC	-	-	TRBV28	TRBJ2-1
CASSERVMFF	TGTGCCAGCAGTGAGAGGGTGATGTTTTTT	-	-	TRBV6-1	TRBJ1-4
CASILQGAGYGYTF	TGTGCCAGCATTCTGCAGGGGGCAGGCTATGGCTACACCTTC	once	TRBD1	TRBV2	TRBJ1-2
CASSLWTVKDTQYF	TGTGCCAGCAGCTTATGGACAGTGAAAGATACGCAGTATTTT	-	-	TRBV11-2	TRBJ2-3
CASSFAQGGSYEQYF	TGTGCCAGCAGCTTCGCACAGGGTGGCTCCTACGAGCAGTACTTC	-	-	TRBV5-8	TRBJ2-7
CASSSALPSYNEQFF	TGTGCCAGCAGTAGCGCCCTGCCTTCCTACAATGAGCAGTTCTTC	-	-	TRBV3-1/TRBV3-2	TRBJ2-1
CASSEIGSPEGHEQYF	TGTGCCAGCAGTGAAATTGGGTCCCCGGAGGGACACGAGCAGTACTTC	-	-	TRBV2	TRBJ2-7
CASAPRDRISRSGQPQHF	TGTGCCAGTGCTCCACGGGACAGAATCTCTAGGTCGGGTCAGCCCCAGCATTTT	-	TRBD1	TRBV19	TRBJ1-5
CASSQSLAGVETQYF	TGTGCCAGCAGCCAAAGTCTAGCGGGGGTGGAGACCCAGTACTTC	few	TRBD2	TRBV14	TRBJ2-5
CSVAGTSGGFGTDTQYF	TGCAGCGTGGCCGGGACTAGCGGGGGTTTCGGCACAGATACGCAGTATTTT	-	TRBD2	TRBV29-1	TRBJ2-3
CASSSPGVYGYTF	TGTGCCAGCAGTTCACCGGGGGTCTATGGCTACACCTTC	-	-	TRBV28	TRBJ1-2
CASSLEAGASFYEQYF	TGTGCCAGCAGCTTAGAGGCAGGGGCTTCCTTCTACGAGCAGTACTTC	-	-	TRBV7-2	TRBJ2-7
CASSQGPSGGNEQYF	TGCGCCAGCAGCCAAGGTCCTAGCGGGGGCAATGAGCAGTACTTC	-	TRBD2	TRBV4-1	TRBJ2-7
CASSVLAGGGDTQYF	TGTGCCAGCAGTGTACTAGCGGGGGGAGGAGATACGCAGTATTTT	-	TRBD2	TRBV2	TRBJ2-3
CASSQAVRRNQPQHF	TGTGCCAGCAGCCAAGCGGTCAGGAGGAATCAGCCCCAGCATTTT	-	-	TRBV14	TRBJ1-5